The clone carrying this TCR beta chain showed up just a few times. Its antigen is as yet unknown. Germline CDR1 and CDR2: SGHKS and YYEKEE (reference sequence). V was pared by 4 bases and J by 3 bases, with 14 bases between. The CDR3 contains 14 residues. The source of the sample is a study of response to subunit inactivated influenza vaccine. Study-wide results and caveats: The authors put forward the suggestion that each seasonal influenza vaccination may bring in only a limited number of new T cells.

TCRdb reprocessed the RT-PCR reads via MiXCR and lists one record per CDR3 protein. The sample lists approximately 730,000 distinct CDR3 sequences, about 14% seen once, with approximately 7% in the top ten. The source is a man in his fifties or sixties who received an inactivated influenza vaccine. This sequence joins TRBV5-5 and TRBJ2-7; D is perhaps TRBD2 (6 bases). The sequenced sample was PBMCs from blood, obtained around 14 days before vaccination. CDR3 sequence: CASSRGLTDYEQYF. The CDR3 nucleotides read TGTGCCAGCAGCCGGGGACTCACAGACTACGAGCAGTACTTC.